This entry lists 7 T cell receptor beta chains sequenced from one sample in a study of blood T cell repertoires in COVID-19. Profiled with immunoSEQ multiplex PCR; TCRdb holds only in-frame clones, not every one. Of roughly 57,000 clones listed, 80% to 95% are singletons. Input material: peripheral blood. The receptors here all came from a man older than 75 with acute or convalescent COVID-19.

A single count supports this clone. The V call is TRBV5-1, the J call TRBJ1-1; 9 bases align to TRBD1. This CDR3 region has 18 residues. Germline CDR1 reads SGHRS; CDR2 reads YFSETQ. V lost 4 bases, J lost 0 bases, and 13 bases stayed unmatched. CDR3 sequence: CASSTVTGGVFVNTEAFF. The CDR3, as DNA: TGCGCCAGCAGCACCGTGACAGGGGGGGTATTTGTGAACACTGAAGCTTTCTTT. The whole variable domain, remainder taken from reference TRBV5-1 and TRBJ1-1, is KAGVTQTPRYLIKTRGQQVTLSCSPISGHRSVSWYQQTPGQGLQFLFEYFSETQRNKGNFPGRFSGRQFSNSRSEMNVSTLELGDSALYLCASSTVTGGVFVNTEAFFGQGTRLTVV.

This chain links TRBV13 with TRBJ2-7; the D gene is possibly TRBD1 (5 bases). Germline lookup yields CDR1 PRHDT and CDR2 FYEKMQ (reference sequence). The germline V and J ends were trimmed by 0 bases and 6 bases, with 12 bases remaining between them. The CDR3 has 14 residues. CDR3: CASSLGRPGLEQYF. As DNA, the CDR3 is TGTGCCAGCAGCTTAGGCCGGCCAGGGCTCGAGCAGTACTTC.

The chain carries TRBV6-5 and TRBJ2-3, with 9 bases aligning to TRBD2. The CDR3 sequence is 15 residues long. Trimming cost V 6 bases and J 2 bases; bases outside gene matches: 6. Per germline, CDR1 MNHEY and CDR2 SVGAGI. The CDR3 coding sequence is TGTGCCAGCAGACCAGCGGGGGGCTCCACAGATACGCAGTATTTT. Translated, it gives CASRPAGGSTDTQYF.

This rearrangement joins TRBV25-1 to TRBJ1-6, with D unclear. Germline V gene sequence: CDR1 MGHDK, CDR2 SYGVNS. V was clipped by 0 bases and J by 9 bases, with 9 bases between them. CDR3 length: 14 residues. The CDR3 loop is CASSEYNSPSPLHF. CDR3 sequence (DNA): TGTGCCAGCAGTGAATACAACAGCCCTTCACCCCTCCACTTT.

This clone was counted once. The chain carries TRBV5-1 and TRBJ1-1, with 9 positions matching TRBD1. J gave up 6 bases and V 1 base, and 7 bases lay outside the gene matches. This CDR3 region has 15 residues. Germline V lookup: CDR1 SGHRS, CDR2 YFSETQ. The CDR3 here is CASSLLGQGGSEAFF. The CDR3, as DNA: TGCGCCAGCAGCTTGTTGGGACAGGGTGGCTCTGAAGCTTTCTTT.

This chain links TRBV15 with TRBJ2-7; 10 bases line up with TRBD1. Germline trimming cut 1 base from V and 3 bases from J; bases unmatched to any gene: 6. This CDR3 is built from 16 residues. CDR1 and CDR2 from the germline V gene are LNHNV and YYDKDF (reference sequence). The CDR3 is CATSRVRQGANYEQYF. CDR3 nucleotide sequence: TGTGCCACCAGCAGAGTAAGACAGGGGGCCAACTACGAGCAGTACTTC.

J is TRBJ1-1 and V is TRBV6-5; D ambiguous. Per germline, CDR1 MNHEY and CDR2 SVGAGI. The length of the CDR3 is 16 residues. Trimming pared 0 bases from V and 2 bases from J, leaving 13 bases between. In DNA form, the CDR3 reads TGTGCCAGCAGTTACTCGTTAACAGTCACAAACACTGAAGCTTTCTTT. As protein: CASSYSLTVTNTEAFF.